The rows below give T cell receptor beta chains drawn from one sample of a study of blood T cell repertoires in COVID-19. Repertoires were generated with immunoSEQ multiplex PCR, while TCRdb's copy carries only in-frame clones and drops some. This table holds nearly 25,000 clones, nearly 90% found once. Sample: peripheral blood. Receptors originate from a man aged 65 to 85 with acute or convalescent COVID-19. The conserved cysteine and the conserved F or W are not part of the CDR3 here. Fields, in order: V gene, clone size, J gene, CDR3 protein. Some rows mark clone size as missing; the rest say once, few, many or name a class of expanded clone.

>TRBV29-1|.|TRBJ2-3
SVAPPSGSSADTQY
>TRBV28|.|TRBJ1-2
ASTVEANYGYT
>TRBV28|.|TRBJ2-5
ASSGTGGVETQY
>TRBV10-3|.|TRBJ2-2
AISETQPGGPSTGELF
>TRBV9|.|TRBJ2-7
ASSPDPTTYEQY
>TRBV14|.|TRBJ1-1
ASSQLRDTEAF
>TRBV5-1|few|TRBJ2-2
ASADGGMNTGELF
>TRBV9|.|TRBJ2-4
ASSVGPPTVISAKNIQY
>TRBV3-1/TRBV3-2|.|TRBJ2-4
ASSQGIAGGHIQY
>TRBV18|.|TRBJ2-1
ASSPGQSSYNEQF
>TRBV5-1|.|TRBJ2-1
ASSFEGDEQF
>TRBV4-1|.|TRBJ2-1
ASSQRLTSSSNEQF
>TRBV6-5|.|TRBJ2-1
ASLTGGGEQF
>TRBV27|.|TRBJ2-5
ASSTRQQETQY
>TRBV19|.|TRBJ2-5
ASSIDPAQGSQY
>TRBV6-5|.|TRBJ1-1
ASRKGQHTEAF
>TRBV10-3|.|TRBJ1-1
AISEMGDRGAVGAF
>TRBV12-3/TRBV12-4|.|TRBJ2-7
ASEAGIGYEQY
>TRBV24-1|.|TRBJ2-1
ATSLTGGPGANEQF
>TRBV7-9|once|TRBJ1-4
ASSAGINEKLF
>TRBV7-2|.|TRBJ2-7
ASSLSGRTTYEQY
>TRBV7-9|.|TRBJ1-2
ASSARQGNYGYT
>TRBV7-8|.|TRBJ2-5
ASSLLAGGPRETQY
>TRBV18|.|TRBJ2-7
ASSPPSVYEQY
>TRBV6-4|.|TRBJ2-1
ASSGLFSGGFISYNEQF
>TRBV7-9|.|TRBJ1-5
ASSAGTENQPQH
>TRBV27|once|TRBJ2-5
ASSSGETQY
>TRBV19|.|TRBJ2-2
ASSPRVANTGELF
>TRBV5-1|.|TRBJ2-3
ASSLWGGGDTQY
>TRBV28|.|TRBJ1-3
ASGSVGLSGNTIY
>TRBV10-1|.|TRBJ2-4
ASSDLPDRGAKNIQY
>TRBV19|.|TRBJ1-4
ASSHSGGFNEKLF
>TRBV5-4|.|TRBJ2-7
ASTWDRGRGGSYEQY
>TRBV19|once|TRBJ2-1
ASSPDPAGTYNEQF
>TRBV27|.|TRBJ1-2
ASSLGRDNYGYT
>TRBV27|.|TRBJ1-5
ASSTDRASNQPQH
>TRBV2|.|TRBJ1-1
ASSESRVGTEAF
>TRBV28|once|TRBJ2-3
ASRGWQARGQDTQY
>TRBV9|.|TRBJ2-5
ATGAGGPQETQY
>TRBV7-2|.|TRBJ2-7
ASSISMDSPYEQY
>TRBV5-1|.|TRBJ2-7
ASSLKLPGQGYEQY
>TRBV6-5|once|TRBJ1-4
AARHGIGPEKLF
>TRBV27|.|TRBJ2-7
ASRGTSRYEQY
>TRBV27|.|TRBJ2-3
ASSSGTGGVADTQY